This T cell receptor (beta chain) is drawn from a study of shared clonotypes between healthy human individuals. Study outcomes and limitations: For naive CD4 cells, 5% to 6.5% of clonotypes were shared across a few donors. A reduction in generation probabilities was seen for non-shared clonotypes relative to those shared by all four donors.

The CDR3 contains 15 residues. Germline CDR1 reads MGHRA; CDR2 reads YSYEKL. V shed 3 bases and J 2 bases; nucleotides not matched to a gene: 4. TCRdb's copy holds only in-frame clones and misses some; the assay was immunoSEQ multiplex PCR. The data contain roughly 2,300,000 clones, approximately 90% of them singletons. Turning to this clone: The antigen is unknown.

This TCR came from a man aged 18 to 35 in good health. Some clones in this sample may be carry-over from other donors' samples. The genes are TRBV4-1 and TRBJ1-1; 9 positions agree with TRBD1. The sequenced material came from naive CD4+ T cells from PBMCs. The subset denotes: CD45RA+ positively selected. CDR3 loop: CASSHPGQGNTEAFF. The CDR3 coding sequence is TGCGCCAGCAGCCATCCGGGACAGGGAAACACTGAAGCTTTCTTT.